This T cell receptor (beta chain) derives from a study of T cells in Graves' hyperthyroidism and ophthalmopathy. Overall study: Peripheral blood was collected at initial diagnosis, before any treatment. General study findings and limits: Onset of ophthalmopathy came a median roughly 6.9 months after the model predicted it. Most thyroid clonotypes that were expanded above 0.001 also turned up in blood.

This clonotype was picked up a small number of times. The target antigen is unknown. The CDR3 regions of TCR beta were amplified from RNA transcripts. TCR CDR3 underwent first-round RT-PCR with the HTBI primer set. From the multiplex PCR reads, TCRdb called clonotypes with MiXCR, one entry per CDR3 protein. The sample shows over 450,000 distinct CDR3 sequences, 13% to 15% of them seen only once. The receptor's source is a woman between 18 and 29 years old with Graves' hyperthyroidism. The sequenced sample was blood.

The DNA of the CDR3 is TGTGCCAGCAGTTACAACGCGGGACAGGGTCTTGCCGGGGAGCTGTTTTTT. It translates to CASSYNAGQGLAGELFF. The chain is built from TRBV6-5 and TRBJ2-2, with TRBD1 matching over 9 bases. The CDR3 loop spans 17 amino acids. J lost 6 bases, V lost 2 bases, and 10 bases had no gene match. Per germline, CDR1 MNHEY and CDR2 SVGAGI.